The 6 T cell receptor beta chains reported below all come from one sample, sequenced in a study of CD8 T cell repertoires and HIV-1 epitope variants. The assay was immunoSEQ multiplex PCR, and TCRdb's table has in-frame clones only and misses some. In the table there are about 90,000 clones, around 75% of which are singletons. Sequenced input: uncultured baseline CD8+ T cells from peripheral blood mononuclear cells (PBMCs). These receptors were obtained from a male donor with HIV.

The CDR3 bases are TGTGCCAGCAGTACACGGACAGCTCTGAACACTGAAGCTTTCTTT. Protein sequence: CASSTRTALNTEAFF. V is TRBV28 and J is TRBJ1-1, with TRBD1 as a possible D gene (6 bases). CDR1 MDHEN and CDR2 SYDVKM come from the germline V gene. V shed 5 bases and J shed 0 bases, with 13 bases lying between them. The length of the CDR3 is 15 residues.

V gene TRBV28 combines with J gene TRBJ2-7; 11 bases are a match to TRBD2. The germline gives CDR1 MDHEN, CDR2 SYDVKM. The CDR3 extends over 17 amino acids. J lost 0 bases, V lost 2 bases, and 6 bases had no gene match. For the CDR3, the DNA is TGTGCCAGCAGTTTAGCGACTAGCGGGAAAGTCTCCTACGAGCAGTACTTC. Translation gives CASSLATSGKVSYEQYF.

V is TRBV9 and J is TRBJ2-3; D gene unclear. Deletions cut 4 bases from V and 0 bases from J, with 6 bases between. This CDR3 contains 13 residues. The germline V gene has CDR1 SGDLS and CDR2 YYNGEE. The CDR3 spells CASSSSSTDTQYF. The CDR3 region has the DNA TGTGCCAGCAGCTCAAGCAGCACAGATACGCAGTATTTT.

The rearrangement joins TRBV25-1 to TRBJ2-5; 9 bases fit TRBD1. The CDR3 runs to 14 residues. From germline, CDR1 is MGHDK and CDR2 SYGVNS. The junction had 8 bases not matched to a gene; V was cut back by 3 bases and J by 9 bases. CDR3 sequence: CASSEPDRGYAQYF. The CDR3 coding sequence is TGTGCCAGCAGTGAGCCCGACAGGGGGTATGCCCAGTACTTC.

CDR3 DNA: TGCGCCAGCAGCTTGGAATCCAGCGGGGGCTCCTACGAGCAGTACTTC. This translates into CASSLESSGGSYEQYF. The rearrangement links TRBV5-1 to TRBJ2-7; 8 bases are shared with TRBD2. Germline-derived CDR1 and CDR2 are SGHRS and YFSETQ. J gave up 0 bases and V 0 bases, and 5 bases lay outside the gene matches. The CDR3 is 16 amino acids. Variable domain in full (rest from reference TRBV5-1 and TRBJ2-7): KAGVTQTPRYLIKTRGQQVTLSCSPISGHRSVSWYQQTPGQGLQFLFEYFSETQRNKGNFPGRFSGRQFSNSRSEMNVSTLELGDSALYLCASSLESSGGSYEQYFGPGTRLTVT.

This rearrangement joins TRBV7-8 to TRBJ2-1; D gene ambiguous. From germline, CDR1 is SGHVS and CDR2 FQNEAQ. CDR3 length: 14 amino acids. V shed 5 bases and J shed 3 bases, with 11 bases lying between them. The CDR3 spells CASSPPEYYNEQFF. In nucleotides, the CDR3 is TGTGCCAGCAGCCCCCCAGAATACTACAATGAGCAGTTCTTC.